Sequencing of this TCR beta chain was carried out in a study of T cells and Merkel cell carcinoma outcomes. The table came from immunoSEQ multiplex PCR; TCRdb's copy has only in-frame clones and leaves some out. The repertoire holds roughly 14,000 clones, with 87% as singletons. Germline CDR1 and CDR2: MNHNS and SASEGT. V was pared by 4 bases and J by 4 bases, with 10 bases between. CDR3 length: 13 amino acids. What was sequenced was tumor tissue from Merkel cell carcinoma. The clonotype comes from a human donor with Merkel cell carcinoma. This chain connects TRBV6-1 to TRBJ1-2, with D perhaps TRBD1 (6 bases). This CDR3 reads CASSVQGPYGYTF. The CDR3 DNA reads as TGTGCCAGCAGTGTACAGGGTCCCTATGGCTACACCTTC.